This T cell receptor beta chain appears in the sequencing data of a study of blood T cells in healthy people across ages. Trimming at V came to 0 bases and at J to 10 bases, leaving 11 bases not matched to a gene. Germline CDR1 and CDR2: LGHNA and YSLEER. The CDR3 has 17 amino acids. Combining a sample-barcoded 5' primer with a J-beta primer mix, a second PCR ran for roughly 7 to 12 cycles. MiXCR was run by TCRdb on the 5' RACE reads, yielding one entry per CDR3 protein. The sample has approximately 820,000 distinct CDR3 sequences; around 45% are singletons. The specimen was blood. The genes are TRBV4-3 and TRBJ2-7; 14 nucleotides align to TRBD2. This clonotype was sampled from a man between 60 and 70 years old in good health. Written as DNA, the CDR3 is TGCGCCAGCAGCCAAGAGTTGTCCGGGGGACTAGCGGGGGTCCAGTACTTC. Amino acid sequence: CASSQELSGGLAGVQYF.